This TCR beta chain stems from a study of blood T cells in healthy people across ages (dated by TCRdb to 2015 to 2017). About the study as a whole: Template switching captured roughly one uniquely barcoded TCR beta cDNA molecule per two T cells in model experiments. Donors of different ages were randomly distributed across sequencing lanes to avoid experimental bias. Four age groups were formed from the donors: young (average about 17 years), middle-aged (around 41), aged (about 62) and long-lived (about 80). For two donors (one aged 18 to 30 and one aged 80 or older), the study analyzed two additional independent replicas of 1 million unique cDNA reads from the same blood draw. Using deep sequencing normalized with unique cDNA molecular identifiers, the study measured how TCR beta repertoire diversity changes with age. The paper as a whole reports these results and caveats: Compared with the aged group, the long-lived group had more naive CD4+ T cells, fewer expanded clones and increased TCR diversity, a pattern suggesting age selection. Because the CMV infection status of the donors was unknown, age-related changes in expanded clonotypes may potentially have been confounded. As age increased, observed TCR beta diversity per million T cells dropped in a roughly linear way, and a significant reduction was already evident by age around 41. Since profiling was done on bulk unsorted PBMCs, naive and antigen-experienced compartments could not be conclusively compared. Estimates of total diversity based on one million sequenced T cells were considered lower bounds and underestimates. There was a strong correlation between observed TCR beta diversity and the percentage of naive T cells measured by flow cytometry.

The junction carries 7 bases between V and J, which are trimmed by 3 bases and 0 bases respectively. CDR1 and CDR2 were assigned from the germline V gene as SGHVS and FQNEAQ. The CDR3 covers 14 residues, taking in both the cysteine and the phenylalanine. Left in the record is the CDR3 DNA by itself, 42 bases read in frame from the first base. Donors were roughly 40 systemically healthy Caucasian individuals from Russia aged roughly 6 to 90 years. Each donor gave about 9.2 milliliters of peripheral blood, drawn into EDTA-treated Vacutainer tubes. Ficoll-Paque density-gradient centrifugation was used to isolate PBMCs, with at least 7 million per sample. Total RNA was extracted from PBMCs with Trizol reagent, with at least 5.5 micrograms obtained per sample. For every donor, flow cytometry on a PBMC aliquot measured the percentage of naive CD45RAhigh/CD27high T cells. On this clonotype: No cognate antigen has been identified for it. Qualities for individual bases were not recorded, and no much larger clone is one base off.

To prepare the library, 5' RACE was applied. Sequencer: Illumina HiSeq 2500. The second PCR ran for roughly 7 to 12 cycles and used a J-beta primer mix along with a sample-barcoded 5' primer. A template-switch 5' adaptor carrying 12 random nucleotides introduced a unique molecular identifier onto each TCR beta cDNA molecule. Each sample yielded at least 2.5 million CDR3-containing paired-end reads. First-strand cDNA was synthesized from all RNA with the Mint cDNA synthesis kit, primed by a TRBC-specific oligonucleotide. All cDNA was treated with uracil-DNA glycosylase and then went through a first 18-cycle PCR with the universal primers M1SS and BC2_uni_R. Concerning the study's data processing: Normalization of each sample was performed by random selection of 1 million high-quality reads, each carrying a distinct molecular identifier. Instead of being binned into consensus sequences, reads that shared molecular identifiers were thrown out. MiTCR, run with a Q25 quality threshold and the strictest error-elimination algorithm, handled CDR3 identification, clonotype clustering and error correction. A nonparametric unseen species model with Euler transformation was used to estimate lower-bound total TCR beta diversity. In TCRdb, the public reads were trimmed at Q25 with fastp and aligned with MiXCR, with productive beta chains retained. Merged by CDR3 protein, the rows form single entries marked with the most common genes and DNA. The V and J calls, along with clone size, are taken from TCRdb and not from the paper's own processing. In all, the sample holds hundreds of thousands of distinct CDR3 sequences, and 45% to 70% of those were seen once. The top ten clonotypes cover roughly 26% of the sample.

The sequence links TRBV7-8 to TRBJ2-3; no D gene is confidently identified. The sequencing input was blood. This clonotype was sampled from a man in his forties or fifties in good health. In nucleotide form, the sequence is TGTGCCAGCAGCTTTGTGACTAGCACAGATACGCAGTATTTT. This is translated as CASSFVTSTDTQYF. The full variable domain, completed from the reference TRBV7-8 and TRBJ2-3 proteins outside the CDR3, reads GAGVSQSPRYKVAKRGQDVALRCDPISGHVSLFWYQQALGQGPEFLTYFQNEAQLDKSGLPSDRFFAERPEGSVSTLKIQRTQQEDSAVYLCASSFVTSTDTQYFGPGTRLTVL.